One sample yielded the 5 T cell receptor beta chains listed below, sequenced in a study of shared clonotypes between healthy human individuals. The assay was immunoSEQ multiplex PCR, and TCRdb's table has in-frame clones only and misses some. The sample includes approximately 1.4 million clones, 95% to 99% of them seen just once. Material: naive CD4+ T cells sorted from blood. Subset described: CD45RA+ positively selected. The origin of the receptors is a man between 25 and 39 years old in good health.

The chain joins TRBV19 to TRBJ2-7; a possible D gene is TRBD2 (6 bases). CDR1 is LNHDA and CDR2 is SQIVND in the germline V gene (reference sequence). This CDR3 has 15 residues. Deletions cut 0 bases from V and 2 bases from J, with 11 bases between. CDR3 sequence (DNA): TGTGCCAGTAGTATAGAGCGGGGCCCTACCTACGAGCAGTACTTC. Translation gives CASSIERGPTYEQYF. Variable domain in full (rest from reference TRBV19 and TRBJ2-7): DGGITQSPKYLFRKEGQNVTLSCEQNLNHDAMYWYRQDPGQGLRLIYYSQIVNDFQKGDIAEGYSVSREKKESFPLTVTSAQKNPTAFYLCASSIERGPTYEQYFGPGTRLTVT.

CDR3 region: CASSPGDSKQFF. As DNA, the CDR3 is TGTGCCAGCAGCCCCGGGGACTCTAAGCAGTTCTTC. This chain connects TRBV7-9 to TRBJ2-1; a weak D match, TRBD2 (6 bases). CDR3 length equals 12 residues. The V and J ends lost 5 bases and 11 bases respectively, with 13 bases between them. Germline V gives CDR1 SEHNR, CDR2 FQNEAQ (reference sequence). Variable domain in full (rest from reference TRBV7-9 and TRBJ2-1): DTGVSQNPRHKITKRGQNVTFRCDPISEHNRLYWYRQTLGQGPEFLTYFQNEAQLEKSRLLSDRFSAERPKGSFSTLEIQRTEQGDSAMYLCASSPGDSKQFFGPGTRLTVL.

This chain joins TRBV18 and TRBJ2-5; D possibly corresponds to TRBD2 (5 bases). The V and J ends lost 3 bases and 4 bases respectively, with 12 bases between them. There are 14 residues in the CDR3. CDR1 is KGHSH and CDR2 is LQKENI in the germline V gene. The CDR3: CASSPWTEGETQYF. CDR3 bases: TGTGCCAGCTCACCCTGGACTGAAGGAGAGACCCAGTACTTC.

The chain combines TRBV19 with TRBJ1-2; 8 bases match TRBD1. The CDR3 is made up of 13 amino acids. Germline trimming cut 10 bases from V and 8 bases from J; bases unmatched to any gene: 12. Germline V lookup: CDR1 LNHDA, CDR2 SQIVND (reference sequence). In nucleotides, the CDR3 is TGTGCCATCAAAAGACTGGACAGGGACGGCTACACCTTC. Residues: CAIKRLDRDGYTF.

The chain is built from TRBV19 and TRBJ1-1; D not certain. CDR1 and CDR2 (germline): LNHDA, SQIVND (reference sequence). There are 15 residues in the CDR3. Trimming pared 8 bases from V and 1 base from J, leaving 17 bases between. The CDR3 loop is CASRTHAGPNTEAFF. As DNA, the CDR3 is TGTGCCAGTCGTACGCACGCGGGCCCGAACACTGAAGCTTTCTTT.